This entry is about one T cell receptor (beta chain). Methods used by the authors: Amplified reference gene primers provided the basis for estimating nucleated cell counts. Produced via immunoSEQ multiplex PCR; TCRdb's table is partial and in-frame only. D and trimming come from the DNA, and the V and J calls and clone size come from that table. Of approximately 300,000 clones listed, about four fifths are singletons. These data come from a study of blood T cell repertoires in COVID-19. Study-level information: Acute-phase and convalescent COVID-19 samples originated in the United States, Italy and Spain. T cells, B-cell-depleted T cells, or PBMCs provided the cDNA or gDNA that served as material.

This CDR3 spans 14 amino acids. Germline CDR1 is LGHNA and CDR2 is YSLEER. V was clipped by 0 bases and J by 4 bases, with 7 bases between them. This clonotype was obtained from a woman aged 45-65 years with acute or convalescent COVID-19. The material sequenced was peripheral blood. The chain links TRBV4-3 to TRBJ1-5; D not certain. The CDR3 loop reads CASSQEAGNQPQHF. Here the CDR3 DNA reads TGCGCCAGCAGCCAAGAGGCGGGGAATCAGCCCCAGCATTTT.